Described below is a single T cell receptor (beta chain) sequence and its context. Antigen: not known. These data come from a study of radiation and T cells in renal cell carcinoma. As for the study in general: Nephrectomy followed 15 Gy stereotactic body radiation by 4 weeks. The study, taken as a whole, reports: From baseline, blood top tumor clonotypes peaked at 2 weeks post-radiation.

This sample's time point: blood 2 weeks post-SBRT. The treatment here: 15 Gy SBRT to primary tumor, nephrectomy 4 weeks later. Serial blood draws occurred at baseline and 2 and 4 weeks post-SBRT. This renal cell carcinoma was of the clear cell type. Assay: immunoSEQ multiplex PCR; the TCRdb copy retains only in-frame clones and omits some. The data hold 150,000 to 190,000 clones, with roughly 90% observed a single time. The clonotype was recovered from a woman between 50 and 59 years old with renal cell carcinoma. Specimen: blood, collected from a patient whose treatment included radiotherapy and nephrectomy.

CDR3: CASSYRTEYTDTQYF. CDR3 bases: TGTGCCAGCAGCTACCGGACAGAATACACAGATACGCAGTATTTT. The V call is TRBV9, the J call TRBJ2-3, with D perhaps matching TRBD1 (6 bases). The CDR3 consists of 15 residues. Germline values: CDR1 SGDLS, CDR2 YYNGEE. Trimming stripped 4 bases from V and 2 bases from J, with 14 bases between.